Below, 25 T cell receptor beta chains from the same sample are listed, as sequenced in a study of blood T cells in healthy people across ages. Primed by a sample-barcoded 5' primer and a J-beta primer mix, a second PCR proceeded for about 6 to 11 cycles. MiXCR, run by TCRdb on the 5' RACE reads, gives a single entry per CDR3 protein. The sample yields around 1,800,000 distinct CDR3 sequences, around 42% seen once. The sequenced sample was blood. The receptors were sampled from a human donor in good health.

This clonotype was counted between two and nine times. The chain carries TRBV3-1 and TRBJ2-1; D perhaps matches TRBD1 (6 bases). V lost 1 base, J lost 7 bases, and 29 bases lay in between. CDR1 and CDR2 from the germline V gene are LGHDT and YNNKEL (reference sequence). The CDR3 covers 20 residues. This CDR3 reads CASSQAPRDIWLDLGNEQFF. In DNA, the CDR3 is TGTGCCAGCAGCCAAGCGCCCCGGGACATCTGGTTGGATTTGGGAAATGAGCAGTTCTTC.

The rearrangement links TRBV4-1 to TRBJ2-5, with TRBD1 as a possible D gene (5 bases). The CDR3 spans 15 residues. V lost 1 base and J 4 bases, leaving 13 bases between the germline ends. Germline V lookup: CDR1 MGHRA, CDR2 YSYEKL. CDR3 amino acids: CASSQAAGYRETQYF. The CDR3 bases are TGCGCCAGCAGCCAAGCGGCAGGGTATAGAGAGACCCAGTACTTC.

The chain combines TRBV5-1 with TRBJ1-4, with a weak D call TRBD1 (5 bases). The CDR3 is 16 residues long. The V gene's germline CDR1 is SGHRS and CDR2 YFSETQ. With 0 bases removed from V and 8 bases from J, the gap between germline ends came to 17 bases. CDR3 coding DNA: TGCGCCAGCAGCTTGGAAGCCGGGGCGACACTAGAAAAACTGTTTTTT. The encoded protein is CASSLEAGATLEKLFF.

The chain combines TRBV11-1 with TRBJ2-7; 9 bases line up with TRBD1. Germline values: CDR1 SGHAT, CDR2 FQDESV (reference sequence). This CDR3 comprises 14 residues. The J segment lost 7 bases and the V segment lost 4 bases, leaving 8 bases of the junction unmatched. In DNA form, the CDR3 reads TGTGCCAGCAGCTGGACAGGGGCTTACAATGAGCAGTACTTC. This codes for CASSWTGAYNEQYF. Variable domain in full (rest from reference TRBV11-1 and TRBJ2-7): EAEVAQSPRYKITEKSQAVAFWCDPISGHATLYWYRQILGQGPELLVQFQDESVVDDSQLPKDRFSAERLKGVDSTLKIQPAELGDSAMYLCASSWTGAYNEQYFGPGTRLTVT.

This clonotype was picked up many times. The V call is TRBV10-3, the J call TRBJ2-3; D not certain. V gave up 3 bases and J gave up 4 bases, with 8 bases separating them. Germline lookup yields CDR1 ENHRY and CDR2 SYGVKD. The CDR3 contains 13 residues. CDR3 DNA: TGTGCCATCAGTGATAACGAGCCAGATACGCAGTATTTT. Translated, it gives CAISDNEPDTQYF.

This clonotype was counted a few times. This chain links TRBV12-3 or TRBV12-4 with TRBJ1-6, with 8 bases matching TRBD1. The junction had 7 bases not matched to a gene; V was cut back by 5 bases and J by 7 bases. The CDR3 covers 15 residues. The CDR3 loop reads CASSGQGLRNSPLHF. In DNA form, the CDR3 reads TGTGCCAGCAGTGGACAGGGTTTAAGGAATTCACCCCTCCACTTT.

Only a few counts were recorded for this clonotype. CDR3: CASSWISGGIYGYTF. The CDR3 bases are TGTGCCAGCAGCTGGATATCGGGCGGGATCTATGGCTACACCTTC. The rearrangement uses TRBV7-9 and TRBJ1-2, with D uncertain. Germline V CDR1 and CDR2: SEHNR, FQNEAQ (reference sequence). The CDR3 has 15 residues. Trimming cost V 4 bases and J 4 bases, with 16 bases left between them. The full variable domain, rest sourced from reference TRBV7-9 and TRBJ1-2, is DTGVSQNPRHKITKRGQNVTFRCDPISEHNRLYWYRQTLGQGPEFLTYFQNEAQLEKSRLLSDRFSAERPKGSFSTLEIQRTEQGDSAMYLCASSWISGGIYGYTFGSGTRLTVV.

CDR3 sequence (DNA): TGCGCCAGCAGCTTGGTTCTCTGGGCCCAGAAAAATGAGCAGTTCTTC. Its protein product is CASSLVLWAQKNEQFF. V and J are TRBV5-1 and TRBJ2-1; D unclear. The CDR3 is 16 amino acids. V dropped 0 bases and J dropped 7 bases, with 17 bases sitting between them. CDR1 SGHRS and CDR2 YFSETQ come from the germline V gene.

The chain has TRBV7-2 and TRBJ2-6, with a tentative D call TRBD1 (6 bases). CDR1 SGHTA and CDR2 FQGNSA come from the germline V gene. V shed 2 bases and J shed 0 bases, with 14 bases lying between them. The CDR3 is made up of 18 amino acids. The CDR3 nucleotides are TGTGCCAGCAGCTTATGGGACACCGGGTACTCTGGGGCCAACGTCCTGACTTTC. Its translation: CASSLWDTGYSGANVLTF.

The chain couples TRBV28 to TRBJ2-7; perhaps TRBD2 as D (5 bases). Deletions cut 6 bases from V and 5 bases from J, with 20 bases between. The CDR3 is 15 residues long. Per the germline V gene, CDR1 is MDHEN and CDR2 is SYDVKM. CDR3 DNA: TGTGCCAGCAGCTCGCACGGGGAAGGTAGGGACGAGCAGTACTTC. Residues: CASSSHGEGRDEQYF.

The CDR3 protein is CATSRGGLALDNEQFF. The CDR3 DNA sequence: TGTGCCACCAGCAGAGGGGGCCTAGCGTTAGACAATGAGCAGTTCTTC. This rearrangement joins TRBV15 to TRBJ2-1, with D possibly being TRBD2 (6 bases). The CDR3 contains 16 residues. Trimming took off 1 base at V and 5 bases at J, with 15 bases between the two ends. CDR1 is LNHNV and CDR2 is YYDKDF in the germline V gene (reference sequence).

The rearrangement uses TRBV9 and TRBJ1-6; D unclear. V lost 0 bases and J 3 bases, leaving 4 bases between the germline ends. The CDR3 is 14 residues long. CDR1 is SGDLS, CDR2 YYNGEE, per germline. The CDR3 loop is CASSVEVYNSPLHF. CDR3 sequence (DNA): TGTGCCAGCAGCGTAGAAGTCTATAATTCACCCCTCCACTTT. Full variable domain (rest looked up from reference TRBV9 and TRBJ1-6): DSGVTQTPKHLITATGQRVTLRCSPRSGDLSVYWYQQSLDQGLQFLIQYYNGEERAKGNILERFSAQQFPDLHSELNLSSLELGDSALYFCASSVEVYNSPLHFGNGTRLTVT.

Here the CDR3 DNA reads TGTGCCATCGCCCCTAGGGAGACCCAGTACTTC. Its translation is CAIAPRETQYF. The gene calls are TRBV10-3 and TRBJ2-5; no reliable D call. The length of the CDR3 is 11 residues. The ends were cut back, 8 bases at V and 5 bases at J, with 9 bases in the middle. Germline assignment: CDR1 ENHRY and CDR2 SYGVKD.

The chain combines TRBV5-5 with TRBJ2-7, with D possibly matching TRBD2 (5 bases). Germline CDR1 and CDR2: SGHKS and YYEKEE (reference sequence). V lost 0 bases and J lost 4, with 14 bases in between. The CDR3 runs 15 residues. DNA for the CDR3: TGTGCCAGCAGCTTGGGGGAAATACTAGAGTACGAGCAGTACTTC. This gives the protein CASSLGEILEYEQYF.

V and J are TRBV7-8 and TRBJ2-5; D may be TRBD1 (5 bases). The CDR3 consists of 14 residues. The V and J ends lost 8 bases and 5 bases respectively, with 18 bases between them. CDR1 SGHVS and CDR2 FQNEAQ come from the germline V gene. CDR3: CASSALVQDETQYF. In nucleotides, the CDR3 is TGTGCCAGCTCAGCTCTTGTACAGGATGAGACCCAGTACTTC.

The rearrangement joins TRBV29-1 to TRBJ2-3, with D hard to call. Germline V gives CDR1 SQVTM, CDR2 ANQGSEA. The germline V and J ends were trimmed by 5 bases and 2 bases, with 8 bases remaining between them. The CDR3 covers 12 residues. CDR3 in DNA: TGCAGCGTTTACACAAACACAGATACGCAGTATTTT. This gives the protein CSVYTNTDTQYF.

This clonotype was seen a few times. The chain employs TRBV7-9 and TRBJ1-1; D is perhaps TRBD1 (5 bases). There are 12 residues in the CDR3. V shed 1 base and J shed 10 bases, with 10 bases lying between them. CDR1 and CDR2 (germline): SEHNR, FQNEAQ (reference sequence). For the CDR3, the DNA is TGTGCCAGCAGCTTAGAGGGGTCGAGAGCTTTCTTT. Translating it yields CASSLEGSRAFF.

Concerning this clonotype: Sequence at one end of the junction differs from germline and may be a read error. This chain links TRBV20-1 with TRBJ1-1, with 7 bases matching TRBD1. This CDR3 is 13 amino acids long. Germline V gives CDR1 DFQATT, CDR2 SNEGSKA (reference sequence). CDR3 amino acids: CSAREAGGTEAFF. CDR3 sequence (DNA): TGCAGCGCTAGAGAAGCAGGGGGGACTGAAGCTTTCTTT.

The chain combines TRBV7-6 with TRBJ2-7, with D possibly TRBD1 on 6 matching bases. Per the germline V gene, CDR1 is SGHVS and CDR2 is FNYEAQ. The CDR3 is 16 residues long. V lost 6 bases, J lost 1 base, and 19 bases lay in between. The DNA of the CDR3 is TGTGCCAGCAGTACCCCCGGACAGTCCAAATCCTACGAGCAGTACTTC. This codes for CASSTPGQSKSYEQYF.

V gene TRBV4-1 combines with J gene TRBJ2-4; the match to TRBD2 covers 7 bases. CDR1 is MGHRA, CDR2 YSYEKL, per germline. V was clipped by 0 bases and J by 11 bases; unmatched bases: 7. The CDR3 has 14 residues. CDR3 loop: CASSQDVREGLQYF. As DNA, the CDR3 is TGCGCCAGCAGCCAAGATGTCAGGGAGGGACTTCAGTACTTC.

The sample holds a few counts of this clonotype. V and J are TRBV13 and TRBJ1-1; D is undetermined. Between the trimmed V and J ends, which lost 3 bases and 8 bases, there was a span of 10 bases. The CDR3 contains 12 residues. The germline CDR1 and CDR2 sequences are PRHDT and FYEKMQ (reference sequence). The CDR3 loop reads CASSLTRQEAFF. CDR3 DNA: TGTGCCAGCAGCTTGACCCGTCAGGAAGCTTTCTTT.

V and J are TRBV20-1 and TRBJ1-3; D perhaps matches TRBD1 (6 bases). Germline CDR1 DFQATT, CDR2 SNEGSKA (reference sequence). There are 13 residues in the CDR3. V gave up 5 bases and J gave up 3 bases, with 11 bases separating them. CDR3: CSAPQGFGNTIYF. For the CDR3, the DNA is TGCAGTGCTCCACAGGGTTTTGGAAACACCATATATTTT.

The chain employs TRBV7-3 and TRBJ2-4, with D possibly called TRBD1 or TRBD2 (5 bases each). Deletions cut 5 bases from V and 8 bases from J, with 25 bases between. Germline assignment: CDR1 SGHTA and CDR2 FQGTGA. The CDR3 spans 17 residues. The CDR3 sequence: CASSQTSVGAVRDIQYF. CDR3 nucleotides: TGTGCCAGCAGCCAAACCTCTGTCGGGGCCGTTAGGGACATTCAGTACTTC.

The chain joins TRBV20-1 to TRBJ1-5; D is undetermined. Deletions cut 3 bases from V and 0 bases from J, with 12 bases between. Germline V lookup: CDR1 DFQATT, CDR2 SNEGSKA (reference sequence). This CDR3 contains 15 residues. The DNA of the CDR3 is TGCAGTGCTAGTGAGGCACCGTATAGCAATCAGCCCCAGCATTTT. Translation: CSASEAPYSNQPQHF.

This chain uses TRBV5-5 with TRBJ2-3; TRBD1 aligns across 8 bases. The V gene's germline CDR1 is SGHKS and CDR2 YYEKEE (reference sequence). The CDR3 is 18 amino acids. J gave up 0 bases and V 0 bases, and 9 bases lay outside the gene matches. CDR3 DNA: TGTGCCAGCAGCTTGGTGGGCAGGGGGCGGTCTAGCACAGATACGCAGTATTTT. Its translation: CASSLVGRGRSSTDTQYF.